A single sample gave rise to the 2 T cell receptor beta chains below, sequenced in a study of T cells in Graves' hyperthyroidism and ophthalmopathy. Amplification targeted TCR beta CDR3 regions from RNA transcripts. HTBI primers were the set used in a first-round RT-PCR of the TCR CDR3. TCRdb reanalysed the multiplex PCR reads using MiXCR and keeps one entry per CDR3 protein. The sample shows 600,000 to 750,000 distinct CDR3 sequences, roughly 17% of them seen only once. Sequencing was carried out using blood. Source of these receptors: a man aged 45-60 years with Graves' hyperthyroidism.

The rearrangement uses TRBV7-3 and TRBJ1-1, with a tentative D call TRBD1 (5 bases). The CDR3 totals 13 residues. Trimming left V 4 bases short and J 6 bases short, with 12 bases between. Per the germline V gene, CDR1 is SGHTA and CDR2 is FQGTGA. In DNA, the CDR3 is TGTGCCAGCAGCTGGGACGTTTTGTCTGAAGCTTTCTTT. This sequence encodes CASSWDVLSEAFF.

This clonotype occurred a few times. This chain links TRBV19 with TRBJ2-2, with D possibly TRBD1 on 5 matching bases. The CDR3 length is 14 residues. V was cut by 8 bases and J by 1 base, with 11 bases left in between. Germline V gene data show CDR1 as LNHDA and CDR2 as SQIVND (reference sequence). CDR3: CASCGQRNTGELFF. In DNA, the CDR3 is TGTGCCAGTTGCGGACAAAGGAACACCGGGGAGCTGTTTTTT.